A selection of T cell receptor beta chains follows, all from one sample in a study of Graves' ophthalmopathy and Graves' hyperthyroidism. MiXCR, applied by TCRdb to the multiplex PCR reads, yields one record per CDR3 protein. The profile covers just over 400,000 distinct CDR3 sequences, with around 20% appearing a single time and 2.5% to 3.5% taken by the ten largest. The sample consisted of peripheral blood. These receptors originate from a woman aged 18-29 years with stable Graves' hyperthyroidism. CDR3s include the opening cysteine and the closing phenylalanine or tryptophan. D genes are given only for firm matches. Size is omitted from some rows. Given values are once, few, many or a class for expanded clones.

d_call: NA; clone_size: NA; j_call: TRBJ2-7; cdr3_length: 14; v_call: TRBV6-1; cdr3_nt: TGTGCCAGCAGTCAACGGGGGGCCGTCTACGAGCAGTACTTC; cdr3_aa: CASSQRGAVYEQYF
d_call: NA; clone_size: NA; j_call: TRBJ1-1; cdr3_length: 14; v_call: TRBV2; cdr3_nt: TGTGCCAGCAGTGAAGCGTCCGGGCGCACTGAAGCTTTCTTT; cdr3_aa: CASSEASGRTEAFF
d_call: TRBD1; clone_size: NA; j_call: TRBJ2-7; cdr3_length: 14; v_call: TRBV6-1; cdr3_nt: TGTGCCAGCAGTAAGGGACAGGCCGTCTACGAGCAGTACTTC; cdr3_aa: CASSKGQAVYEQYF
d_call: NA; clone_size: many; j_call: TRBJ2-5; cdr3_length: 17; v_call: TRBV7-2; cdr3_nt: TGTGCCAGCAGCTATAAGGCCGGCGGACAGTACCAAGAGACCCAGTACTTC; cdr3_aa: CASSYKAGGQYQETQYF
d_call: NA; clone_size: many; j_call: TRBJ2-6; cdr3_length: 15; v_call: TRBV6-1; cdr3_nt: TGTGCCAGCAGTCAAAAGGTCTCTGGGGCCAACGTCCTGACTTTC; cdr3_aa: CASSQKVSGANVLTF
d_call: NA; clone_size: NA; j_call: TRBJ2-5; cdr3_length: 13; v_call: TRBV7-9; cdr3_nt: TGTGCCAGCAGCTTGGTACAGTGGGAGACCCAGTACTTC; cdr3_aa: CASSLVQWETQYF
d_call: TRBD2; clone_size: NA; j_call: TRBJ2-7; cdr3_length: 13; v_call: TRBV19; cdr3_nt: TGTGCCACCTGGACTAGCGGGATCCACGAGCAGTACTTC; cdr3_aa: CATWTSGIHEQYF
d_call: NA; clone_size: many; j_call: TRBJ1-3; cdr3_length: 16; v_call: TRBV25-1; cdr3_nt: TGTGCCAGCAGTTTTCCAGGGGATCTCTCTGGAAACACCATATATTTT; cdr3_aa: CASSFPGDLSGNTIYF
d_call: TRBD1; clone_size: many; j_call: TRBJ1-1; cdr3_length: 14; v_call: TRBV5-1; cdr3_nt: TGCGCCAGCAGCCTACAGGACAGGGAGGGTGAAGCTTTCTTT; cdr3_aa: CASSLQDREGEAFF
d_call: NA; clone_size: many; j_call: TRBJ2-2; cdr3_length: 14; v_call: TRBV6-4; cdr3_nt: TGTGCCAGCAGTTCGCAGCCTAACACCGGGGAGCTGTTTTTT; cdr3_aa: CASSSQPNTGELFF
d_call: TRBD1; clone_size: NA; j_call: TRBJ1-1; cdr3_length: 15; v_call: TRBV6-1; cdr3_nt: TGTGCCAGCGAGTGGAGGGGGACAGGGGGGACTGAAGCTTTCTTT; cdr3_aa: CASEWRGTGGTEAFF
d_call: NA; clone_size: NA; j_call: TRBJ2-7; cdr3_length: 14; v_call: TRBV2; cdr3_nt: TGTGCCAGCAGTCGGGACACCCTAAAGGACGAGCAGTACTTC; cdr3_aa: CASSRDTLKDEQYF
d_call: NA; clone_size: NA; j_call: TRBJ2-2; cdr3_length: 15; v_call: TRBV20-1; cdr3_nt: TGCAGTGCTATCTCCCCCGGGGGGAACACCGGGGAGCTGTTTTTT; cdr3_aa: CSAISPGGNTGELFF
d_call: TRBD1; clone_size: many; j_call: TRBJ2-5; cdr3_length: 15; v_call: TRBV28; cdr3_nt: TGTGCCAGCAGTCCCCGGGACAGGGGTCTGGAGACCCAGTACTTC; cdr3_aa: CASSPRDRGLETQYF
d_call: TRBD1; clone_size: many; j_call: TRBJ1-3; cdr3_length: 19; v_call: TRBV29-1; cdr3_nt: TGCAGCGACGCGAAGTGGGACAGGGGCCAGGGGTTCGGTGGAAACACCATATATTTT; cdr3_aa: CSDAKWDRGQGFGGNTIYF
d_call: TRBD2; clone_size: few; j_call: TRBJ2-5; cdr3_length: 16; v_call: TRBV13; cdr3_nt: TGTGCCAGCAGCCTTCTAACTAGCGGGGGTGGAGAGACCCAGTACTTC; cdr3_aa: CASSLLTSGGGETQYF
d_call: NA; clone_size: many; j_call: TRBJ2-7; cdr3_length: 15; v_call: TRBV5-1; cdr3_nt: TGCGCCAGCAGCCCGGAGAGGGTCGGGTCCTACGAGCAGTACTTC; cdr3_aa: CASSPERVGSYEQYF
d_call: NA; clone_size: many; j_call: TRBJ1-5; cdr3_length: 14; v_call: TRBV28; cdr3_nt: TGTGCCAGCAGTTTACTCCCTAGCAATCAGCCCCAGCATTTT; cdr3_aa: CASSLLPSNQPQHF
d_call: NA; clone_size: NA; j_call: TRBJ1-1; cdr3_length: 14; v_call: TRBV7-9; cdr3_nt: TGTGCCAGCACCCTCCCTGGAGTCCTCAGTTCGGGTTTCTTT; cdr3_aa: CASTLPGVLSSGFF
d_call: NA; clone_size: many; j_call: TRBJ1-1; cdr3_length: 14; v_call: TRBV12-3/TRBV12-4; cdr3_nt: TGTGCCAGCAGCCCTACGACGGGTGTCACTGAAGCTTTCTTT; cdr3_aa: CASSPTTGVTEAFF
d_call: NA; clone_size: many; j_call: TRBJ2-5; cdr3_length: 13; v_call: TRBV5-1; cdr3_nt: TGCGCCAGCAGCTTGGCGGAGGTGGAGACCCAGTACTTC; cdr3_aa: CASSLAEVETQYF